This T cell receptor (beta chain) derives from a study of response to subunit inactivated influenza vaccine. J lost 3 bases, V lost 0 bases, and 15 bases had no gene match. CDR1 LGHNA and CDR2 YSLEER come from the germline V gene. There are 20 residues in the CDR3. Regarding the study as a whole: Each seasonal flu vaccination may recruit only limited new T cells, authors suggested.

This clonotype was detected a few times. Its antigen remains unidentified. One entry per CDR3 protein results from TCRdb running MiXCR on the RT-PCR reads. Among about 530,000 distinct CDR3 sequences listed, 10% to 15% were seen once. The receptor was derived from a man aged 45-65 years who received an inactivated influenza vaccine. The rearrangement uses TRBV4-3 and TRBJ2-3, with 10 bases identical to TRBD2. The material was PBMCs from blood, obtained around seven weeks after vaccination. The CDR3 nucleotides read TGCGCCAGCAGCCAAGATGTGGGGTCTGGGTCTAGCGGGAGAACAGATACGCAGTATTTT. It yields the protein CASSQDVGSGSSGRTDTQYF.